What follows describes a single T cell receptor (beta chain). The antigen remains unidentified. The germline V gene encodes CDR1 ENHRY and CDR2 SYGVKD. Trimming took 4 bases from V and 5 from J, leaving 14 bases between them. The CDR3 is made up of 14 amino acids. It was on clinical symptoms, serum thyroxine, TRAb, thyroid ultrasound and orbital computed tomography that diagnosis relied. The sample originates from a study of Graves' ophthalmopathy and Graves' hyperthyroidism. At the level of the study: Stable hyperthyroidism was defined by absence of ophthalmopathy within 18 months of follow-up. Study conclusions and caveats: Detected in blood as well were most expanded thyroid clonotypes with frequency above 0.001.

RNA served as the template for amplifying TCR beta CDR3 regions. An initial RT-PCR round employing HTBI primers preceded a second-round multiplex PCR. TCRdb re-called the multiplex PCR reads with MiXCR, one entry per CDR3 protein. The data hold 1 million to 1.3 million distinct CDR3 sequences, with about 35% observed a single time. The sample comprised peripheral blood or thyroid tissue (not recorded which). The origin of this receptor is an adult man with Graves' hyperthyroidism. This chain links TRBV10-3 with TRBJ1-1, with a weak D call TRBD1 (6 bases). For the CDR3, the DNA is TGTGCCATCAGTGCGAGCAGGGGAGGAACTGAAGCTTTCTTT. The encoded protein is CAISASRGGTEAFF.